This T cell receptor (beta chain) was observed in a study of cytomegalovirus exposure and HLA in healthy donors. The CDR3 is 17 amino acids. With 7 bases clipped from V and 3 bases from J, the junction kept 17 bases outside the gene matches. CDR1 is MDHEN and CDR2 is SYDVKM in the germline V gene. 13 Jbeta primers and 60 Vbeta primers were used for the PCR. Sequencing was performed with immunoSEQ multiplex PCR; in TCRdb, only in-frame clones are kept and a portion is missing. The data show 97,000 or so clones, with 55% to 75% seen just once and under 2.5% held by the top ten. The TCR sequence derives from a man in his fifties in good health and CMV-seronegative. This chain uses TRBV28 with TRBJ1-1, with 7 bases identical to TRBD1. Sequenced: PBMCs. In DNA, the CDR3 is TGTGCCAGCAATCTTGCGGAGGGGGCTGGTGAGGACACTGAAGCTTTCTTT. Translation gives CASNLAEGAGEDTEAFF.